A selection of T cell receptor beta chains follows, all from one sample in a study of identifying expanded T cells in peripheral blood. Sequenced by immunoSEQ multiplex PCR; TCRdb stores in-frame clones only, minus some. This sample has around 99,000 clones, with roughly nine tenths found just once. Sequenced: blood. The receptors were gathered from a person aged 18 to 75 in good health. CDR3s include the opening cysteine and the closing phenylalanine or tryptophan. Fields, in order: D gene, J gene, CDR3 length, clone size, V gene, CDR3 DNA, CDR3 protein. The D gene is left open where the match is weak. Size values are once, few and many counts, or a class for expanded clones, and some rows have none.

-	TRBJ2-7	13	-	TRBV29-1	TGCAGCGCGCGTGGGATCCAGACCTACGAGCAGTACTTC	CSARGIQTYEQYF
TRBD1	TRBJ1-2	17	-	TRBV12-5	TGTGCTAGTGGTTTGACGGCATCCGGGACAGGAGTTTATGGCTACACCTTC	CASGLTASGTGVYGYTF
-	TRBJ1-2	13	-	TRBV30	TGTGCCTGGAAGGACGGGAGGGGATATGGCTACACCTTC	CAWKDGRGYGYTF
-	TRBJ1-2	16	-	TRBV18	TGTGCCAGCTCTAATTTTCGAACAGGGTCGGACTATGGCTACACCTTC	CASSNFRTGSDYGYTF
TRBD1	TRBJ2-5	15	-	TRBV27	TGTGCCAGCAGCCTCGAAACCGGGACAGGGAAGACCCAGTACTTC	CASSLETGTGKTQYF
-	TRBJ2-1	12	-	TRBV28	TGTGCCAGCAGTTTGAAGGGGTATGAGCAGTTCTTC	CASSLKGYEQFF
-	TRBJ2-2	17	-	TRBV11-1	TGTGCCAGCAGCTCACCAGCACTAGTACGGAACACCGGGGAGCTGTTTTTT	CASSSPALVRNTGELFF
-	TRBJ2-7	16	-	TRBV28	TGTGCCAGCAGTTCCTTAGTCGGATCTGGTGAATACGAGCAGTACTTC	CASSSLVGSGEYEQYF
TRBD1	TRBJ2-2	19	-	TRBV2	TGTGCCAGCGGCGATATACCGGGACAGGGAGTAGTGGGCTCCGGGGAGCTGTTTTTT	CASGDIPGQGVVGSGELFF
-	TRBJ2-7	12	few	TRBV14	TGTGCCAGCAGCCAAGTGGGGATCGAGCAGTACTTC	CASSQVGIEQYF
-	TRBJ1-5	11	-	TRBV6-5	TGTGCCAGCAGTGCCGGGGGGCCCCAGCATTTT	CASSAGGPQHF
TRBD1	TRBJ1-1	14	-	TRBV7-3	TGTGCCAGCAGCTTAGGGACAGATAACACTGAAGCTTTCTTT	CASSLGTDNTEAFF
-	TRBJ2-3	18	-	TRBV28	TGTGCCAGCAGCGGACAGACCCTAGGAGGCCTTATCACAGATACGCAGTATTTT	CASSGQTLGGLITDTQYF
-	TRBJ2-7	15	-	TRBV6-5	TGTGCCAGCAGTTTTTTCGCGGGGGCCACCTACGAGCAGTACTTC	CASSFFAGATYEQYF
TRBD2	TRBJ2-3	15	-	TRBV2	TGTGCCAGCACAGGACTAGCGGGAGGGACAGATACGCAGTATTTT	CASTGLAGGTDTQYF
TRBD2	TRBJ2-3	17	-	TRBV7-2	TGTGCCAGCAGCTTATCTAGCGGGGGGGCGAGCACAGATACGCAGTATTTT	CASSLSSGGASTDTQYF
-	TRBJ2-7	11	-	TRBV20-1	TGCAGTGCGGCGACAGATTACGAGCAGTACTTC	CSAATDYEQYF
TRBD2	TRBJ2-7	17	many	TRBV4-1	TGCGCCAGCAGCCAAGGCCGGGAGGGACTTACCCTAAGGGAGCAGTACTTC	CASSQGREGLTLREQYF
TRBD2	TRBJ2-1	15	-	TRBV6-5	TGTGCCAGCAGGACAGCGGGGGCTAGTAACAATGAGCAGTTCTTC	CASRTAGASNNEQFF
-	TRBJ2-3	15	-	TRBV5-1	TGCGCCAGCAGCCCGGCCGGCGGGAAGATAGATACGCAGTATTTT	CASSPAGGKIDTQYF
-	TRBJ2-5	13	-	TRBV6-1	TGTGCCAGCAGTGAACGGGGGGCTGAGACCCAGTACTTC	CASSERGAETQYF
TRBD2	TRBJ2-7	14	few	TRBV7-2	TGTGCCAGCAGCGTTAGCGGGTGGGGCTCCGAGCAGTACTTC	CASSVSGWGSEQYF
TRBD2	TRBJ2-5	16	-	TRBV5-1	TGCGCCAGCAGCATGGGGGGACTAGCGGGGCAAGAGACCCAGTACTTC	CASSMGGLAGQETQYF
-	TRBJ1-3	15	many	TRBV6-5	TGTGCCAGCAGTAACGATGGTGGAACGGGAAACACCATATATTTT	CASSNDGGTGNTIYF